This TCR beta chain was obtained from a study of cytomegalovirus exposure and HLA in healthy donors. Study results and limitations: The study listed about 150 cytomegalovirus-associated TCR beta chains.

V lost 4 bases to trimming and J lost 1 base, with 7 bases between them. Germline values: CDR1 SQVTM, CDR2 ANQGSEA. This CDR3 is 13 amino acids long. On this clone itself: Its antigen remains unknown.

A multiplex PCR was run with 60 Vbeta primers and 13 Jbeta primers. The data were produced by immunoSEQ multiplex PCR, yet TCRdb's version contains in-frame clones alone and is incomplete. This table has 130,000 or so clones, about 80% appearing once. This sequence was found in a man aged 30 to 39 in good health and CMV-seronegative. The chain links TRBV29-1 to TRBJ2-2, with a tentative D call TRBD1 (5 bases). Sequencing input: PBMCs. The CDR3 protein is CSVADRNTGELFF. The CDR3 region has the DNA TGCAGCGTTGCCGACAGGAACACCGGGGAGCTGTTTTTT.